The 21 T cell receptor beta chains below all came from one sample that was sequenced in a study of T-cell memory formation after mild COVID-19. TCRdb independently ran MiXCR on the 5' RACE reads; one entry per CDR3 protein. The sample lists 450,000 or so distinct CDR3 sequences, roughly 20% seen once, with roughly 8% in the top ten. Sequenced sample: PBMCs or a T cell subset sorted from them (not recorded which). Source of these receptors: an adult woman who had mild COVID-19 (a few samples of this study predate the infection). Cell type and time point are not known.

The V and J genes are TRBV7-9 and TRBJ1-5; D gene ambiguous. The CDR3 spans 14 residues. Trimming shortened V by 4 bases and J by 2 bases, and 9 bases separated the two germline ends. Per the germline V gene, CDR1 is SEHNR and CDR2 is FQNEAQ (reference sequence). CDR3 nucleotides: TGTGCCAGCAGCTCGGACCCTGGCAATCAGCCCCAGCATTTT. Amino acid sequence: CASSSDPGNQPQHF.

This clonotype was counted only a few times. This chain connects TRBV7-9 to TRBJ1-1, with D possibly TRBD1 on 6 matching bases. CDR1 SEHNR and CDR2 FQNEAQ come from the germline V gene (reference sequence). V was clipped by 3 bases and J by 0 bases, with 17 bases between them. CDR3 size: 17 residues. In nucleotides, the CDR3 is TGTGCCAGCAGCTTTAGGCCCCAGGGACAACTGAACACTGAAGCTTTCTTT. This translates into CASSFRPQGQLNTEAFF.

This clonotype was recorded many times. The chain combines TRBV5-1 with TRBJ2-1; maybe TRBD2 (6 bases). V was cut by 3 bases and J by 4 bases, with 14 bases left in between. The germline V gene has CDR1 SGHRS and CDR2 YFSETQ. There are 15 residues in the CDR3. The CDR3 protein is CASSSGVRLYNEQFF. The CDR3 bases are TGCGCCAGCAGCTCGGGGGTTCGGCTATACAATGAGCAGTTCTTC.

The chain recombines TRBV5-1 with TRBJ1-1, with TRBD1 as a possible D gene (5 bases). The CDR3 runs 11 residues. V lost 6 bases and J 8 bases, leaving 11 bases between the germline ends. Germline V CDR1 and CDR2: SGHRS, YFSETQ. The CDR3 DNA sequence: TGCGCCAGCACCATGACAGACGAAGCTTTCTTT. This translates into CASTMTDEAFF.

The chain joins TRBV7-6 to TRBJ1-3; tentatively, D is TRBD1 (6 bases). Trimming left V 5 bases short and J 4 bases short, with 12 bases between. CDR1 is SGHVS, CDR2 FNYEAQ, per germline. The CDR3 is 14 residues long. CDR3 amino acids: CASSPGADGNTIYF. The CDR3 DNA reads as TGTGCCAGCAGCCCGGGGGCTGACGGAAACACCATATATTTT.

The V gene is TRBV18, the J gene TRBJ1-5; 7 positions match TRBD1. This CDR3 region has 13 residues. V shed 4 bases, J shed 7 bases, and the junction held 4 bases outside the gene matches. The germline V gene encodes CDR1 KGHSH and CDR2 LQKENI. The CDR3 loop is CASSQDRTQPQHF. The CDR3 coding sequence is TGTGCCAGCTCACAGGACAGGACCCAGCCCCAGCATTTT.

The V and J genes are TRBV7-6 and TRBJ2-1; D gene unclear. Trimming took off 1 base at V and 8 bases at J, with 6 bases between the two ends. Germline V CDR1 and CDR2: SGHVS, FNYEAQ. This CDR3 region has 12 residues. The CDR3 nucleotides are TGTGCCAGCAGCTTAGGGATCGATGAGCAGTTCTTC. Its translation: CASSLGIDEQFF.

The V gene is TRBV7-9, the J gene TRBJ2-1; D gene uncertain. The CDR3 loop spans 13 amino acids. The germline V gene encodes CDR1 SEHNR and CDR2 FQNEAQ (reference sequence). V lost 6 bases and J lost 5, with 11 bases in between. The CDR3 sequence: CASSRVSDNEQFF. DNA for the CDR3: TGTGCCAGCAGTCGAGTTAGTGACAATGAGCAGTTCTTC. The variable domain in full, with the rest retrieved from reference TRBV7-9 and TRBJ2-1, is DTGVSQNPRHKITKRGQNVTFRCDPISEHNRLYWYRQTLGQGPEFLTYFQNEAQLEKSRLLSDRFSAERPKGSFSTLEIQRTEQGDSAMYLCASSRVSDNEQFFGPGTRLTVL.

The chain has TRBV3-1 and TRBJ1-2; D gene unclear. The ends were cut back, 3 bases at V and 2 bases at J, with 7 bases in the middle. This CDR3 region has 13 residues. CDR1 and CDR2 (germline): LGHDT, YNNKEL (reference sequence). CDR3 DNA sequence: TGTGCCAGCAGCCAGAACGCAAACTATGGCTACACCTTC. Translation: CASSQNANYGYTF.

The chain is built from TRBV5-1 and TRBJ1-2; TRBD1 is a possible D gene (6 bases). This CDR3 comprises 13 residues. V was shortened by 5 bases and J by 4 bases, with 12 bases between the two germline ends. Germline V gene sequence: CDR1 SGHRS, CDR2 YFSETQ. The CDR3 sequence: CASRQDSSYGYTF. CDR3 in DNA: TGCGCCAGCAGACAGGACAGCTCCTATGGCTACACCTTC. Full variable domain (missing parts from reference TRBV5-1 and TRBJ1-2): KAGVTQTPRYLIKTRGQQVTLSCSPISGHRSVSWYQQTPGQGLQFLFEYFSETQRNKGNFPGRFSGRQFSNSRSEMNVSTLELGDSALYLCASRQDSSYGYTFGSGTRLTVV.

This CDR3 is CASSSRDRLLNYGYTF. Written as DNA, the CDR3 is TGTGCCAGCAGCTCCCGGGACAGGCTTCTCAACTATGGCTACACCTTC. The V gene is TRBV7-9, the J gene TRBJ1-2; 8 bases line up with TRBD1. From germline, CDR1 is SEHNR and CDR2 FQNEAQ (reference sequence). V was clipped by 4 bases and J by 2 bases; unmatched bases: 9. The CDR3 totals 16 residues.

The V call is TRBV7-2, the J call TRBJ1-2; tentatively, D is TRBD1 (6 bases). The CDR3 is made up of 15 amino acids. V was shortened by 5 bases and J by 2 bases, with 15 bases between the two germline ends. In germline, CDR1 is SGHTA, CDR2 FQGNSA. The CDR3 DNA reads as TGTGCCAGCAGCCCAAGGGGGGCGGGCAACTATGGCTACACCTTC. It specifies CASSPRGAGNYGYTF.

In this sample, this clonotype turned up a few times. The chain recombines TRBV6-6 with TRBJ2-7, with 12 bases fitting TRBD1. This CDR3 comprises 14 residues. In germline, CDR1 is MNHNY, CDR2 SVGAGI (reference sequence). V was pared by 5 bases and J by 4 bases, with 3 bases of the junction left unmatched. Written as DNA, the CDR3 is TGTGCCAGCAGTCGGGACAGGGGGCAGTACGAGCAGTACTTC. Protein: CASSRDRGQYEQYF.

The chain recombines TRBV6-6 with TRBJ2-5, with D tentatively TRBD2 (5 bases). Germline-derived CDR1 and CDR2 are MNHNY and SVGAGI (reference sequence). Between the trimmed V and J ends, which lost 0 bases and 0 bases, there was a span of 14 bases. The CDR3 is 17 residues long. The CDR3 reads CASSYSRGSHNQETQYF. For the CDR3, the DNA is TGTGCCAGCAGTTACTCGCGTGGGAGTCATAACCAAGAGACCCAGTACTTC.

V and J are TRBV15 and TRBJ1-5; D remains ambiguous. Germline CDR1 is LNHNV and CDR2 is YYDKDF (reference sequence). The V gene lost 0 bases and the J gene lost 4 bases, with 22 bases spanning the gap. The CDR3 runs 19 residues. CDR3 in amino acids: CATSRDRGPGPSPNQPQHF. CDR3 coding DNA: TGTGCCACCAGCAGAGATAGAGGACCGGGCCCCTCCCCGAATCAGCCCCAGCATTTT.

The table lists this clonotype with a few counts. This sequence joins TRBV24-1 and TRBJ2-1; D unclear. Trimming removed 2 bases from V and 11 bases from J, with 6 bases in between. This CDR3 is 11 amino acids long. CDR1 is KGHDR, CDR2 SFDVKD, per germline. In DNA, the CDR3 is TGTGCCACCAGTGATTCCTGGAAGCAGTTCTTC. It yields the protein CATSDSWKQFF.

This chain joins TRBV11-2 and TRBJ2-3; 15 bases map to TRBD2. This CDR3 has 16 residues. J gave up 3 bases and V 7 bases, and 5 bases lay outside the gene matches. The germline gives CDR1 SGHAT, CDR2 FQNNGV. The CDR3 here is CASKWTSGGVTDTQYF. Written as DNA, the CDR3 is TGTGCCAGCAAATGGACTAGCGGGGGGGTAACAGATACGCAGTATTTT. Complete variable domain (other parts from reference TRBV11-2 and TRBJ2-3): EAGVAQSPRYKIIEKRQSVAFWCNPISGHATLYWYQQILGQGPKLLIQFQNNGVVDDSQLPKDRFSAERLKGVDSTLKIQPAKLEDSAVYLCASKWTSGGVTDTQYFGPGTRLTVL.

DNA for the CDR3: TGTGCCAGCAGCACCATGGGGGGCCGGTCCTACAATGAGCAGTTCTTC. As protein: CASSTMGGRSYNEQFF. The chain is built from TRBV27 and TRBJ2-1; D is tentatively TRBD1 or TRBD2 (6 bases each). This CDR3 contains 16 residues. The germline V gene encodes CDR1 MNHEY and CDR2 SMNVEV (reference sequence). The V end lost 6 bases, the J end lost 1 base, and 16 bases lay between the germline ends.

The chain has TRBV4-2 and TRBJ2-2; D might be TRBD1 (6 bases). Between the trimmed V and J ends, which lost 6 bases and 5 bases, there was a span of 16 bases. The CDR3 consists of 15 residues. Germline assignment: CDR1 LGHNA and CDR2 YNFKEQ. CDR3 sequence: CASSPADSQTGELFF. For the CDR3, the DNA is TGTGCCAGCAGTCCCGCGGACAGTCAAACCGGGGAGCTGTTTTTT.

The gene calls are TRBV7-9 and TRBJ2-2, with TRBD1 as a possible D gene (6 bases). CDR1 and CDR2 (germline): SEHNR, FQNEAQ (reference sequence). Between the trimmed V and J ends, which lost 1 base and 6 bases, there was a span of 12 bases. The CDR3 extends over 15 amino acids. Here the CDR3 reads CASSLGQARAGELFF. As DNA, the CDR3 is TGTGCCAGCAGCTTAGGACAGGCAAGGGCCGGGGAGCTGTTTTTT.

The rearrangement uses TRBV2 and TRBJ2-7; 12 bases fit TRBD1. This CDR3 has 14 amino acids. The germline V gene encodes CDR1 SNHLY and CDR2 FYNNEI. Trimming took 6 bases from V and 6 from J; bases not matched to a gene: 6. CDR3 sequence: CASRGQGATTEQYF. In nucleotides, the CDR3 is TGTGCCAGCAGGGGACAGGGGGCGACGACCGAGCAGTACTTC.